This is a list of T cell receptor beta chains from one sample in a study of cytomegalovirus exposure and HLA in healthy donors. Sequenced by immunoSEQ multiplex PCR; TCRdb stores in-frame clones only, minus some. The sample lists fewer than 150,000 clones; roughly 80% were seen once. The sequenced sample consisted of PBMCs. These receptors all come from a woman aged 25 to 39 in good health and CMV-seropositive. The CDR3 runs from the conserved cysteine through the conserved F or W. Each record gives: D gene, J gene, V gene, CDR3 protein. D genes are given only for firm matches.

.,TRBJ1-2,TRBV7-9,CASSENPQGPYGYTF
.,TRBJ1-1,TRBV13,CASSPHTIHPLKNTEAFF
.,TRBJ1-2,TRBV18,CASSPGPDYGYTF
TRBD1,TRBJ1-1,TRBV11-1,CASSEGASFTEAFF
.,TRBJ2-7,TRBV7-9,CASSLSPTYEQYF
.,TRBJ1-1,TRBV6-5,CASRTVGGTAEAFF
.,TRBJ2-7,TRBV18,CASSPPGLTYEQYF
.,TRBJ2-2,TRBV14,CASSQTGSNTGELFF
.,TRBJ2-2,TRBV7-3,CASSSGVASGELFF
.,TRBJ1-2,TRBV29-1,CSVPREQGPYGYTF
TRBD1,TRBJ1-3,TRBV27,CASSTARGRGTIYF
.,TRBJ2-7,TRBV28,CASSWQGPYEQYF
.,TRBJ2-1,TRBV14,CASRQRGSSYNEQFF
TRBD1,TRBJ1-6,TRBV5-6,CASSDLTGGISPLHF
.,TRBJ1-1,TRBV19,CASSITLNTEAFF